This entry features one T cell receptor beta chain sequence. The source of the sample is a study of blood T cell repertoires in COVID-19. Only in-frame clones appear in the TCRdb table, and some are missing; sequencing was by immunoSEQ multiplex PCR. The data show approximately 350,000 clones, more than 75% seen once. The TCR originated in a woman aged 18-35 years who had recovered from COVID-19. The specimen was peripheral blood.

The CDR3 spells CASSPGLAGEETQYF. The CDR3 nucleotides are TGCGCCAGCAGCCCCGGACTAGCGGGAGAAGAGACCCAGTACTTC. The gene calls are TRBV4-3 and TRBJ2-5; 13 positions agree with TRBD2. The V segment lost 4 bases and the J segment 3 bases; nucleotides outside the gene matches: 2. Germline V gene data show CDR1 as LGHNA and CDR2 as YSLEER. There are 15 residues in the CDR3.